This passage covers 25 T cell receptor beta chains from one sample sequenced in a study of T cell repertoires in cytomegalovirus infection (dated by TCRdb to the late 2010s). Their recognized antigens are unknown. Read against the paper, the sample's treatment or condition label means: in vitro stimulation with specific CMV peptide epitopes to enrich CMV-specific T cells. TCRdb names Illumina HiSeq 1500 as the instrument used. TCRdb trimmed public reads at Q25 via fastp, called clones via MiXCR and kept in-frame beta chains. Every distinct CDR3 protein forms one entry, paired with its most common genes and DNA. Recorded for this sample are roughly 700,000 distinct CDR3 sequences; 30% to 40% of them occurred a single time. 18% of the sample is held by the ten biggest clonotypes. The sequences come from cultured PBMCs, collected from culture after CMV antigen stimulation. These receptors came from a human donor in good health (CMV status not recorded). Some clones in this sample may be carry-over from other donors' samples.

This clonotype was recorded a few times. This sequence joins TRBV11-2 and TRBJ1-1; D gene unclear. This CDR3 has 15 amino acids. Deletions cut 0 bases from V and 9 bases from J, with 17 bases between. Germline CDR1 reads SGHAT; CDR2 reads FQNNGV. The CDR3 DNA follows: TGTGCCAGCAGCTTAGATCCGGGCCCCGAACGGCAAGCTTTCTTT. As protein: CASSLDPGPERQAFF.

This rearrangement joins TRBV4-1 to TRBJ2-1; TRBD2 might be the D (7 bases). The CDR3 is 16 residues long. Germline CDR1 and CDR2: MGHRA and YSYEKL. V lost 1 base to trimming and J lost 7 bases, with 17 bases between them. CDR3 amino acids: CASSQGGGAKLNEQFF. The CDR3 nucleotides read TGCGCCAGCAGCCAAGGGGGGGGGGCCAAGTTGAATGAGCAGTTCTTC.

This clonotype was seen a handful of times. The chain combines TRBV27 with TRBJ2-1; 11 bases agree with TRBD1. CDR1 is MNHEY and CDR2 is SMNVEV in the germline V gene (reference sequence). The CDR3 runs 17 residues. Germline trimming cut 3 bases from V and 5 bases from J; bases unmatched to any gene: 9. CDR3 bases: TGTGCCAGCAGTTTCCCTCTGGGACAGGGGGTGGACAATGAGCAGTTCTTC. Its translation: CASSFPLGQGVDNEQFF.

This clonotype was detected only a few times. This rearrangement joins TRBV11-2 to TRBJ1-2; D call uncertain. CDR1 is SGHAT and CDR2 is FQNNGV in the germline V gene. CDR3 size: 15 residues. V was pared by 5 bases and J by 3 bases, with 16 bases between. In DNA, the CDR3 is TGTGCCAGCAGCCCGAAGTTGAGGGAGGACTATGGCTACACCTTC. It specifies CASSPKLREDYGYTF.

CDR3 loop: CASSYPRTASYEQYF. The CDR3 nucleotides are TGTGCCAGCAGTTACCCCCGGACAGCGTCCTACGAGCAGTACTTC. The chain combines TRBV6-1 with TRBJ2-7, with D maybe TRBD1 (6 bases). CDR1 is MNHNS and CDR2 is SASEGT in the germline V gene. Deletions cut 5 bases from V and 1 base from J, with 15 bases between. The CDR3 runs 15 residues.

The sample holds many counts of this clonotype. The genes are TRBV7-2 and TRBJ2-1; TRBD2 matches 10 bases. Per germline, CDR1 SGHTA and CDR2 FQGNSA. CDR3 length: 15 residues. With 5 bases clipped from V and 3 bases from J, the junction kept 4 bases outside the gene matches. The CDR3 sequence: CASSPLAGVYNEQFF. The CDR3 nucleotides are TGTGCCAGCAGCCCCCTAGCGGGAGTCTACAATGAGCAGTTCTTC.

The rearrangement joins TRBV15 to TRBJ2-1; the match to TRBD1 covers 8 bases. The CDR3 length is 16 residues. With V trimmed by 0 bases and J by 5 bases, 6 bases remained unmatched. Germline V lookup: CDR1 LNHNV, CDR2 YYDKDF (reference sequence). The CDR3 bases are TGTGCCACCAGCAGAGATCGCCAGGGGGCCCACAATGAGCAGTTCTTC. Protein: CATSRDRQGAHNEQFF.

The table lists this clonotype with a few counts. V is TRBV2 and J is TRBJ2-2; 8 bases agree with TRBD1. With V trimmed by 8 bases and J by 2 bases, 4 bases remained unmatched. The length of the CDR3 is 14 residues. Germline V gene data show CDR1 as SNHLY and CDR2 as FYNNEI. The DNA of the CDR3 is TGTGCCAGCCGGGACAGGACTAACACCGGGGAGCTGTTTTTT. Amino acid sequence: CASRDRTNTGELFF.

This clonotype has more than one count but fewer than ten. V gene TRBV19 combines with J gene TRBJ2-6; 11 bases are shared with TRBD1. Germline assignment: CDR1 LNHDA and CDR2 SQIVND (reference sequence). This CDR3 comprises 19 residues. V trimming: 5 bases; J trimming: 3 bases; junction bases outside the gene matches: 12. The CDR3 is CASSAYRDRGKHGANVLTF. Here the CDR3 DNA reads TGTGCCAGTAGTGCATACCGGGACAGGGGGAAGCATGGGGCCAACGTCCTGACTTTC. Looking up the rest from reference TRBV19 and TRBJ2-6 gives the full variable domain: DGGITQSPKYLFRKEGQNVTLSCEQNLNHDAMYWYRQDPGQGLRLIYYSQIVNDFQKGDIAEGYSVSREKKESFPLTVTSAQKNPTAFYLCASSAYRDRGKHGANVLTFGAGSRLTVL.

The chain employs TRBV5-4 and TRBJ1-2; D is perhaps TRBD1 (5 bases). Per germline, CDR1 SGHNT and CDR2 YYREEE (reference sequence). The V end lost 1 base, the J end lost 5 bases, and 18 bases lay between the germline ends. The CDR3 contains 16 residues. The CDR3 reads CASSLFQGAGGYGYTF. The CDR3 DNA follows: TGTGCCAGCAGCTTGTTTCAGGGCGCTGGGGGTTATGGCTACACCTTC.

The CDR3 DNA follows: TGTGCCAGCAGCGTCGCCGGGACAGGGGATCAGCCCCAGCATTTT. It encodes CASSVAGTGDQPQHF. The rearrangement uses TRBV7-9 and TRBJ1-5, with 10 bases matching TRBD1. V lost 5 bases, J lost 5 bases, and 6 bases stayed unmatched. From germline, CDR1 is SEHNR and CDR2 FQNEAQ (reference sequence). This CDR3 is built from 15 residues.

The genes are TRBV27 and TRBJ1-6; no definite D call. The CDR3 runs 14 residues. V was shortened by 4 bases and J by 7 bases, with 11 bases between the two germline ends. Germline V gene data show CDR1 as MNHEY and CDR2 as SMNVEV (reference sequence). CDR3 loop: CASSSVGLNSPLHF. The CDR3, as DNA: TGTGCCAGCAGTTCGGTGGGGTTAAATTCACCCCTCCACTTT.

The CDR3 bases are TGTGCCAGCAGCTTAAGGCCCGCGGAGGGCTACACCTTC. It translates to CASSLRPAEGYTF. V gene TRBV7-2 combines with J gene TRBJ1-2; D is unclear. This CDR3 comprises 13 residues. Germline V gene sequence: CDR1 SGHTA, CDR2 FQGNSA. Trimming stripped 2 bases from V and 8 bases from J, with 12 bases between.

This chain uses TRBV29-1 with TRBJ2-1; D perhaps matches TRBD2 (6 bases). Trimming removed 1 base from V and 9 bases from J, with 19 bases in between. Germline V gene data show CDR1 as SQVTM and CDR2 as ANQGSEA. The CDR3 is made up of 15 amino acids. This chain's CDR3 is CSVEVRLDTSGEQFF. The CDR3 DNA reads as TGCAGCGTTGAAGTGCGACTAGATACGTCGGGTGAGCAGTTCTTC.

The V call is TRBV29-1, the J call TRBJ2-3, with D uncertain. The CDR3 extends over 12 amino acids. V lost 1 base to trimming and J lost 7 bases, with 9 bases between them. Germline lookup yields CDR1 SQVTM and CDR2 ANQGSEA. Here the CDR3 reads CSVEGGDYTQYF. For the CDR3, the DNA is TGCAGCGTTGAAGGTGGAGATTATACGCAGTATTTT.

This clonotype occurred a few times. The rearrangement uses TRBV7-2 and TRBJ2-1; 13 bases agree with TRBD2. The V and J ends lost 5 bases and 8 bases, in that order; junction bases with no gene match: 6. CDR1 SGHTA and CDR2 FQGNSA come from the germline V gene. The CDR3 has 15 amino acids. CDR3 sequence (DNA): TGTGCCAGCAGCCAGGGACTAGCGGGAAGAGATGAGCAGTTCTTC. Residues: CASSQGLAGRDEQFF.

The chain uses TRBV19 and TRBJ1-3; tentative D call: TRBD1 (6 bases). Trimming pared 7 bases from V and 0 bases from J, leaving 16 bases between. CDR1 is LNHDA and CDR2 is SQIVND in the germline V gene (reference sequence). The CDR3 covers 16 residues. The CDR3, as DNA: TGTGCCAGTAACAACCCGGACAGAAGCTCTGGAAACACCATATATTTT. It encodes CASNNPDRSSGNTIYF.

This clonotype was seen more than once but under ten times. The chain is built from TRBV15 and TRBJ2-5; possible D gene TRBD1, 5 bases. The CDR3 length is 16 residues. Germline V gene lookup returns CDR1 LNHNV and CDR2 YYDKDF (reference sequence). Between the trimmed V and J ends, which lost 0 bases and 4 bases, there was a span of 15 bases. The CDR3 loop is CATSRDRRRAGETQYF. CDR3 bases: TGTGCCACCAGCAGAGATCGACGCAGGGCAGGAGAGACCCAGTACTTC.

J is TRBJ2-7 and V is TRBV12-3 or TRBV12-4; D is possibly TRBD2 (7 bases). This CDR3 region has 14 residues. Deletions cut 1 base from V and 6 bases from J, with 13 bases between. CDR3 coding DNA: TGTGCCAGCAGTTTAGAGGGGGGGCCGACCGAGCAGTACTTC. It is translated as CASSLEGGPTEQYF.

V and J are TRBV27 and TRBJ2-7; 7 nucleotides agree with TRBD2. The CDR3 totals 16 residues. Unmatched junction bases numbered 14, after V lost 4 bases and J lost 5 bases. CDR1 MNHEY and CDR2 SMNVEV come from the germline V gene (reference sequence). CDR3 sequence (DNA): TGTGCCAGCAGTTCCGGGGTGATAGCGGGCGCCAACGAGCAGTACTTC. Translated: CASSSGVIAGANEQYF.

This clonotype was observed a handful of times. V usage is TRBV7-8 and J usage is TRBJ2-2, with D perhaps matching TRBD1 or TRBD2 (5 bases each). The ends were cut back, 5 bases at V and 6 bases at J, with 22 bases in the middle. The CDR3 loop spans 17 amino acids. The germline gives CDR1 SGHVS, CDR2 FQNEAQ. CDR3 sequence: CASSKLTGAREPGELFF. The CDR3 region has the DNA TGTGCCAGCAGCAAATTGACCGGGGCCCGTGAGCCCGGGGAGCTGTTTTTT. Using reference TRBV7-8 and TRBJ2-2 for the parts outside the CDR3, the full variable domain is GAGVSQSPRYKVAKRGQDVALRCDPISGHVSLFWYQQALGQGPEFLTYFQNEAQLDKSGLPSDRFFAERPEGSVSTLKIQRTQQEDSAVYLCASSKLTGAREPGELFFGEGSRLTVL.

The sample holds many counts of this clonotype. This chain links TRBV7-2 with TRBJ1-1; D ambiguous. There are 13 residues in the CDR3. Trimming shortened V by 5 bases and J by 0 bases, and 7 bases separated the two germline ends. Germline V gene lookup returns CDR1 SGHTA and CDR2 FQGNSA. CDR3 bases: TGTGCCAGCAGCCCTCACATGAACACTGAAGCTTTCTTT. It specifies CASSPHMNTEAFF.

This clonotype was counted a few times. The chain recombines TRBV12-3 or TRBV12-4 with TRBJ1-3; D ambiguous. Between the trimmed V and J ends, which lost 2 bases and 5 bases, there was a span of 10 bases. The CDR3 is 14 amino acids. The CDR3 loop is CASSLRAARNTIYF. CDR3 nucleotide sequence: TGTGCCAGCAGTTTAAGGGCAGCACGAAACACCATATATTTT.

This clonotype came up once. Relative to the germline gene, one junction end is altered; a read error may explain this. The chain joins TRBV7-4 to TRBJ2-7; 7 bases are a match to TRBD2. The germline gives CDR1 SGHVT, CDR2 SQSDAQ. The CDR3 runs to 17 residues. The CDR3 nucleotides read TGTGCCAGCAGGGGAGGGTTCGGATCTTTCCCCTCCTCCGAGCAGTACTTC. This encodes CASRGGFGSFPSSEQYF.

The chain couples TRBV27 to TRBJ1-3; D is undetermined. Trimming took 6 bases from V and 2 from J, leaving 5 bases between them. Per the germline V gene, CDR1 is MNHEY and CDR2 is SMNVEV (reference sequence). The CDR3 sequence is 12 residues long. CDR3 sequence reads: CASSRPGNTIYF. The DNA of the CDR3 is TGTGCCAGCAGCCGACCTGGAAACACCATATATTTT.